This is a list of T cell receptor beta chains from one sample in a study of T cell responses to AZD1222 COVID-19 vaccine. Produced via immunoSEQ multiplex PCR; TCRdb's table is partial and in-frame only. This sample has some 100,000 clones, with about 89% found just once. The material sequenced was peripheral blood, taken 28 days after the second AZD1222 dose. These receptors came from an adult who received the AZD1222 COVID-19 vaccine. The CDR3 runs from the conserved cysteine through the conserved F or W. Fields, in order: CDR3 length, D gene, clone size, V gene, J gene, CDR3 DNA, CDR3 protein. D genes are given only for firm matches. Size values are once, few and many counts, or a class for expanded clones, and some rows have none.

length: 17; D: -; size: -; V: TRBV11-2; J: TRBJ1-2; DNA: TGTGCCAGCAGCCGTGGGGTTGGGCGGGGCCGGGGCCTTGGCTACACCTTC; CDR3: CASSRGVGRGRGLGYTF
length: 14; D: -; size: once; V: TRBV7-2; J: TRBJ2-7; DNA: TGTGCCAGCAGCTTAGAGGCAGCCGTCTACGAGCAGTACTTC; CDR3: CASSLEAAVYEQYF
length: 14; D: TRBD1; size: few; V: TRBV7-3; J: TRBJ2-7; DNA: TGTGCCAGCAGCCGGACAGGGGGGATCGGCGAGCAGTACTTC; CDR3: CASSRTGGIGEQYF
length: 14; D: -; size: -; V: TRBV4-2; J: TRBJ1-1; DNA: TGTGCCAGCAGCCAGCAGGGGTGGAACACTGAAGCTTTCTTT; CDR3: CASSQQGWNTEAFF
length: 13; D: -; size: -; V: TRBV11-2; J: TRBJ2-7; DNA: TGTGCCAGCAGTTTGGGGGGTTACAACGAGCAGTACTTC; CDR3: CASSLGGYNEQYF
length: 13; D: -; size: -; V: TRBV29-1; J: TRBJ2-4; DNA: TGCAGCGTTGAACGGGGGGCAGGGGACATTCAGTACTTC; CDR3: CSVERGAGDIQYF
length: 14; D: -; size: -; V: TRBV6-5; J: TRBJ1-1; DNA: TGTGCCAGCACTTCTAGGGTCGCGGGGACTGAAGCTTTCTTT; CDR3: CASTSRVAGTEAFF
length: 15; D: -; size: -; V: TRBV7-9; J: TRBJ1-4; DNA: TGTGCCAGCAGCTCAACAGGTGCAACTAATGAAAAACTGTTTTTT; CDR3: CASSSTGATNEKLFF
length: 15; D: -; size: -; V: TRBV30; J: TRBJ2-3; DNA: TGTGCCTGGAGTGTAAGCGGTACTAGCACAGATACGCAGTATTTT; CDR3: CAWSVSGTSTDTQYF
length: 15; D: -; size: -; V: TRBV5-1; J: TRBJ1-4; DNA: TGCGCCAGCAGCTTGGGTACAGCCTCTAATGAAAAACTGTTTTTT; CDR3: CASSLGTASNEKLFF
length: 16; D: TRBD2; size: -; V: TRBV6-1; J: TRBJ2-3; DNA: TGTGCCAGCAGTGAAAGACTAGCGGGAGGAACAGATACGCAGTATTTT; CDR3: CASSERLAGGTDTQYF
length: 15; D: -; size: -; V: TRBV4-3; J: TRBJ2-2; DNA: TGCGCCAGCAGCCAATTCCCTATAGGGTCCGGGGAGCTGTTTTTT; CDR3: CASSQFPIGSGELFF
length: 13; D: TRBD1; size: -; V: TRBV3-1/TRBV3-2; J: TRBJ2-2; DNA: TGTGCCAGCAGCGACAGGGGCACCGGGGAGCTGTTTTTT; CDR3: CASSDRGTGELFF
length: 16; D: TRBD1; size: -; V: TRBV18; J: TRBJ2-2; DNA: TGTGCCAGCTCACCACTTGAACAGGGGTACACCGGGGAGCTGTTTTTT; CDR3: CASSPLEQGYTGELFF
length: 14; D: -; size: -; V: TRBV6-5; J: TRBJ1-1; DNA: TGTGCCAGCAGTCAGACCCCGTACAACACTGAAGCTTTCTTT; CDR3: CASSQTPYNTEAFF
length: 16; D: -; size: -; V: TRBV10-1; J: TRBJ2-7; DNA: TGCGCCAGCAGTGACGGGGGAGCAGGGTCTGGCTACGAGCAGTACTTC; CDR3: CASSDGGAGSGYEQYF
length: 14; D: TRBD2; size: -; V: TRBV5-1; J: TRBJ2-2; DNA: TGCGCCAGCACCGTACCGGGGGGAACCGGGGAGCTGTTTTTT; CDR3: CASTVPGGTGELFF
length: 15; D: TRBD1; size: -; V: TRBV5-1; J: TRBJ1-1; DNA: TGCGCCAGCAGCTTGGGGACAGGGGGTTGGACTGAAGCTTTCTTT; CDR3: CASSLGTGGWTEAFF
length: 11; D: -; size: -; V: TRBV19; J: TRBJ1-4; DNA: TGTGCCAGTAGGGGAATTGAAAAACTGTTTTTT; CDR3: CASRGIEKLFF
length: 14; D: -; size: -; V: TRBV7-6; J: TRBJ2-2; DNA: TGTGCCAGCAGCCCCAATGCGGATGGCGGGGAGCTGTTTTTT; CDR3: CASSPNADGGELFF
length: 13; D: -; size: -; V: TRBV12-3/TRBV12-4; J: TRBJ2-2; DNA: TGTGCCAGCAGTTTGGGAAACACCGGGGAGCTGTTTTTT; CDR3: CASSLGNTGELFF
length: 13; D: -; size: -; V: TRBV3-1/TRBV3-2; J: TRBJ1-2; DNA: TGTGCCAGCAGCCAAACAGGGCTTGGCGGCTACACCTTC; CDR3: CASSQTGLGGYTF
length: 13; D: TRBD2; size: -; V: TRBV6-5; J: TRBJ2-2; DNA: TGTGCCAGCAAGTGGGAGGGGCCCGGGGAGCTGTTTTTT; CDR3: CASKWEGPGELFF
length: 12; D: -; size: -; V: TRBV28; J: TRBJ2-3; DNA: TGTGCCAGCAGCACCTCCACAGATACGCAGTATTTT; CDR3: CASSTSTDTQYF
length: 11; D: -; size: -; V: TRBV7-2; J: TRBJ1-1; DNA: TGTGCCAGCAGCCTTCAGACCCGGGCTTTCTTT; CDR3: CASSLQTRAFF
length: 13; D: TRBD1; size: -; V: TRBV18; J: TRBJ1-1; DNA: TGTGCCAGCTCACCACTACCGGGACAGGGAGCTTTCTTT; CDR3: CASSPLPGQGAFF
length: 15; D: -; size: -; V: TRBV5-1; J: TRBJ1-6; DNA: TGCGCCAGCAGCTTGGGGTGGGATAATAATTCACCCCTCCACTTT; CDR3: CASSLGWDNNSPLHF
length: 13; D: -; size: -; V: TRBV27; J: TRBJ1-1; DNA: TGTGCCAGCAGTTTAGCGGGTTCGTCTGAAGCTTTCTTT; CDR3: CASSLAGSSEAFF
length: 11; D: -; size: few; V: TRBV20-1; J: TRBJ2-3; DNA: TGCAGTGCTAGTCGGTCGGGTACGCAGTATTTT; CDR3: CSASRSGTQYF
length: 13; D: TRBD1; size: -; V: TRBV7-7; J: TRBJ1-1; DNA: TGTGCTAGCAGCTTAGACAGGGACACTGAAGCTTTCTTT; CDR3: CASSLDRDTEAFF
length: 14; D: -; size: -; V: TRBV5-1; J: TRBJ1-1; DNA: TGCGCCAGCAGCTTCGGGGCTCGGGGAACTGAAGCTTTCTTT; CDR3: CASSFGARGTEAFF
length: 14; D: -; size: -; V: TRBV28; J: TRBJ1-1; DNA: TGTGCCAGCAGTAGATTTGGGACACCCGCTGAAGCTTTCTTT; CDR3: CASSRFGTPAEAFF
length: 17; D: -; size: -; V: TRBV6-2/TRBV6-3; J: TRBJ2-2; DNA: TGTGCCAGCAGTTTCCTCCAAACAGTTGTCAACACCGGGGAGCTGTTTTTT; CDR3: CASSFLQTVVNTGELFF
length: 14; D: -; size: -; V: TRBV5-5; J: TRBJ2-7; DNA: TGTGCCAGCAGCTTGGAGCTGAGATCCTACGAGCAGTACTTC; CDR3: CASSLELRSYEQYF
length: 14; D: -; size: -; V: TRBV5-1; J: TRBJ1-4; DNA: TGCGCCAGCAGCCCGTCCGGGGGCAATGAAAAACTGTTTTTT; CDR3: CASSPSGGNEKLFF
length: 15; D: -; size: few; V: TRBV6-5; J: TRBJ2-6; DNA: TGTGCCAGCAGTTACGCGAGAGCAGGGGCCAACGTCCTGACTTTC; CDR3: CASSYARAGANVLTF
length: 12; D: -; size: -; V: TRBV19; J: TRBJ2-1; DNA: TGTGCCAGTAGAAATTTGAGAAATGAGCAGTTCTTC; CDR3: CASRNLRNEQFF
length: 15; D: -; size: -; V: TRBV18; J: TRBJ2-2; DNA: TGTGCCAGCTCAAGGGCACGCGCGAACACCGGGGAGCTGTTTTTT; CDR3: CASSRARANTGELFF
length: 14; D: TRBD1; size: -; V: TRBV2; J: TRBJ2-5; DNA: TGTGCCAGCAGTATCCAGGGGGCGGGAGAGACCCAGTACTTC; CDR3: CASSIQGAGETQYF
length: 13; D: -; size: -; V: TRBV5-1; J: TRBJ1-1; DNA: TGCGCCAGCAGCTTGGAGGTCACCACTGAAGCTTTCTTT; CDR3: CASSLEVTTEAFF
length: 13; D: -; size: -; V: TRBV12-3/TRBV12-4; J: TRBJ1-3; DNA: TGTGCCAGCAGCTTGACAGCCGGAAACACCATATATTTT; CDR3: CASSLTAGNTIYF
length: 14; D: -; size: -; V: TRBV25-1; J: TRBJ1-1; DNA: TGTGCCAGCAGTGAATTTCCGCCAAACACTGAAGCTTTCTTT; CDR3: CASSEFPPNTEAFF
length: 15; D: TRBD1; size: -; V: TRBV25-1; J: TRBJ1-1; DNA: TGTGCCAGCACCCCGGGGTTCCACAGGGGGACTGAAGCTTTCTTT; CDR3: CASTPGFHRGTEAFF
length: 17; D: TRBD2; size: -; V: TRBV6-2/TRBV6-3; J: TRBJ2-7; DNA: TGTGCCAGCAGCCCGGGACTAGCGGGGGCGAGCTCCTACGAGCAGTACTTC; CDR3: CASSPGLAGASSYEQYF
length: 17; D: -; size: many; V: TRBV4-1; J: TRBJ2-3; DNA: TGCGCCAGCAGCCTGACCCCGGCACTAACACGATCAGATACGCAGTATTTT; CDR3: CASSLTPALTRSDTQYF
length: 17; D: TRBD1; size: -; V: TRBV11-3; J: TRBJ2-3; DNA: TGTGCCAGCAGCACCGCCGACAGGGGGAAGAGCACAGATACGCAGTATTTT; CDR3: CASSTADRGKSTDTQYF
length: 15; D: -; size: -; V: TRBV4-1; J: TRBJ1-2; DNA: TGCGCCAGCAGCCAAGAAATGGGACTTAACTATGGCTACACCTTC; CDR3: CASSQEMGLNYGYTF
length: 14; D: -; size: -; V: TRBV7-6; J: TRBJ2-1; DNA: TGTGCCAGCAGCTTAGCGGGACTGAACAATGAGCAGTTCTTC; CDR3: CASSLAGLNNEQFF
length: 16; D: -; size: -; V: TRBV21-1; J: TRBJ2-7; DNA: TGTGCCAGCAGCAAAGTCCAGGGGAAAAGGCATAACGAGCAGTACTTC; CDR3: CASSKVQGKRHNEQYF
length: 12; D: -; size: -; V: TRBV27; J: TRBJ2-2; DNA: TGTGCCAGCACACGAGGCACCGGGGAGCTGTTTTTT; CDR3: CASTRGTGELFF
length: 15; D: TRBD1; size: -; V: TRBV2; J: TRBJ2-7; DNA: TGTGCCAGCACCATGACAGGGGCGAACACCTACGAGCAGTACTTC; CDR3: CASTMTGANTYEQYF
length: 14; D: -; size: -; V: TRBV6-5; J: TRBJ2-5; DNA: TGTGCCAGCAGGATTTCAGGGATGGGGGAGACCCAGTACTTC; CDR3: CASRISGMGETQYF
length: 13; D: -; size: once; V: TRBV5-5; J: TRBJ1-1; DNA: TGTGCCAGCAGTCAGCGGGAGAACACTGAAGCTTTCTTT; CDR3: CASSQRENTEAFF